This TCR beta chain was identified during a study of T cells in Graves' hyperthyroidism and ophthalmopathy. There were TCR beta CDR3 regions amplified from RNA transcripts. With the HTBI primer set, the TCR CDR3 went through a first round of RT-PCR. TCRdb analysed the multiplex PCR reads with MiXCR anew, one entry per CDR3 protein. This sample carries about 480,000 distinct CDR3 sequences, approximately 15% of them seen once, and the ten largest clones take 17%. Germline assignment: CDR1 MNHEY and CDR2 SVGAGI. The CDR3 has 15 amino acids. Trimming removed 2 bases at V and 5 bases at J, with 13 bases between.

The specimen was blood. The receptor comes from a woman younger than 30 with Graves' hyperthyroidism. V gene TRBV6-5 combines with J gene TRBJ2-4; tentative D call: TRBD1 (6 bases). CDR3 residues: CASSYIRGSENIQYF. In DNA form, the CDR3 reads TGTGCCAGCAGTTACATTAGGGGGAGCGAAAACATTCAGTACTTC.